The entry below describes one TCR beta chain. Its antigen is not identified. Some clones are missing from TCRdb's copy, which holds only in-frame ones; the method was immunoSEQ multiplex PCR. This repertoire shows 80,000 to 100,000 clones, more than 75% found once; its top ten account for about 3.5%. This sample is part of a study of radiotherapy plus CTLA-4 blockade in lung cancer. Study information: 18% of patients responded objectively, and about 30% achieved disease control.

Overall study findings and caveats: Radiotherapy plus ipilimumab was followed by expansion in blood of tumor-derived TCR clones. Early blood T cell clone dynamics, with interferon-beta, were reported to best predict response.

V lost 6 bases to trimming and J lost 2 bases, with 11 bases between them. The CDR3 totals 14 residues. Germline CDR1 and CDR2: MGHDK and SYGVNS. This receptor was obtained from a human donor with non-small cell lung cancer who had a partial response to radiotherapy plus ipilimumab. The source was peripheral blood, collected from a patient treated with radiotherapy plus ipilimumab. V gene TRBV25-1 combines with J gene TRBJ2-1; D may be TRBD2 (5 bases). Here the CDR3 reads CASRGLSPYNEQFF. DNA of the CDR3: TGTGCCAGCAGAGGACTTAGCCCCTACAATGAGCAGTTCTTC.